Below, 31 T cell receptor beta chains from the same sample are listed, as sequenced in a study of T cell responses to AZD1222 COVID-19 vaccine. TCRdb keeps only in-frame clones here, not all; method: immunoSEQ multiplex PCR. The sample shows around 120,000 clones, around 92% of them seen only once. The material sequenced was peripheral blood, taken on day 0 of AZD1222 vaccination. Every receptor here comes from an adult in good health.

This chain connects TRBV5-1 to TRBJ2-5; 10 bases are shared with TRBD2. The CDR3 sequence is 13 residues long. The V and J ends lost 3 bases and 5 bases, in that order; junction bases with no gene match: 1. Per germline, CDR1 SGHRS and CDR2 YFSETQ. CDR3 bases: TGCGCCAGCAGCTCAGCGGGAGGGGAGACCCAGTACTTC. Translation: CASSSAGGETQYF.

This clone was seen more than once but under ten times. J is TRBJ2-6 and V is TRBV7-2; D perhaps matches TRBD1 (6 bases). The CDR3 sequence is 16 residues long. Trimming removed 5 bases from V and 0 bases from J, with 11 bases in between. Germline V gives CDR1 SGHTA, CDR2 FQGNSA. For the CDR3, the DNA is TGTGCCAGCAGCCCCGGACAGCCCTCTGGGGCCAACGTCCTGACTTTC. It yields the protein CASSPGQPSGANVLTF.

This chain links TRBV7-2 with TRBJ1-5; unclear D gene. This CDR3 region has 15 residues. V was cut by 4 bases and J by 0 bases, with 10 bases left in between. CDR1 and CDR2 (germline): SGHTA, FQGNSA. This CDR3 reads CASSSNSNSNQPQHF. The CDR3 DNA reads TGTGCCAGCAGCTCTAACAGTAATAGCAATCAGCCCCAGCATTTT. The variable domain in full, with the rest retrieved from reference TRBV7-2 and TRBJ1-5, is GAGVSQSPSNKVTEKGKDVELRCDPISGHTALYWYRQSLGQGLEFLIYFQGNSAPDKSGLPSDRFSAERTGGSVSTLTIQRTQQEDSAVYLCASSSNSNSNQPQHFGDGTRLSIL.

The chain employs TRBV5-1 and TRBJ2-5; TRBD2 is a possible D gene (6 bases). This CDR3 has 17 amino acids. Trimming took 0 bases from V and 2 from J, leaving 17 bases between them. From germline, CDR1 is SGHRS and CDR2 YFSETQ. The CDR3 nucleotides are TGCGCCAGCAGCTTGGAGGTTGGGGCGGGGAAGCAAGAGACCCAGTACTTC. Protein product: CASSLEVGAGKQETQYF. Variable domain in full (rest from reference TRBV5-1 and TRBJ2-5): KAGVTQTPRYLIKTRGQQVTLSCSPISGHRSVSWYQQTPGQGLQFLFEYFSETQRNKGNFPGRFSGRQFSNSRSEMNVSTLELGDSALYLCASSLEVGAGKQETQYFGPGTRLLVL.

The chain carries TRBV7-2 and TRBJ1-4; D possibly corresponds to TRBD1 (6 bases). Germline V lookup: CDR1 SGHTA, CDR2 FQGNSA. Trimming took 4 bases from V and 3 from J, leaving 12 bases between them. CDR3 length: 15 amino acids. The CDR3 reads CASSSGVVANEKLFF. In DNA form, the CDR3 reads TGTGCCAGCAGCTCAGGGGTAGTGGCTAATGAAAAACTGTTTTTT.

The CDR3, as DNA: TGTGCCAGCAGTTTAGGTACGGGAGGTTCCTACAATGAGCAGTTCTTC. This gives the protein CASSLGTGGSYNEQFF. V usage is TRBV6-2 or TRBV6-3 and J usage is TRBJ2-1, with 7 bases identical to TRBD2. The germline CDR1 and CDR2 sequences are MNHEY and SVGEGT. The CDR3 loop spans 16 amino acids. V lost 4 bases to trimming and J lost 1 base; unmatched junction nucleotides: 7.

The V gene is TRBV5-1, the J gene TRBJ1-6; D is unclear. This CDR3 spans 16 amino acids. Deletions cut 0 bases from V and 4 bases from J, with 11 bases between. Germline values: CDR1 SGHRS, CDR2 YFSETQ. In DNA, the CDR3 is TGCGCCAGCAGCTTGGAGGACGGCTCTTATAATTCACCCCTCCACTTT. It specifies CASSLEDGSYNSPLHF.

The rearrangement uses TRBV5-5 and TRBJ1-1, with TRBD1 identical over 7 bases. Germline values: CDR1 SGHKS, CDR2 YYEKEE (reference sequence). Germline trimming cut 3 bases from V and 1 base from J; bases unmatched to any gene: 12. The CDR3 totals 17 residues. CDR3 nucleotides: TGTGCCAGCAGCTCCAAAACAGGGGTTGCCCAGAACACTGAAGCTTTCTTT. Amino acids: CASSSKTGVAQNTEAFF.

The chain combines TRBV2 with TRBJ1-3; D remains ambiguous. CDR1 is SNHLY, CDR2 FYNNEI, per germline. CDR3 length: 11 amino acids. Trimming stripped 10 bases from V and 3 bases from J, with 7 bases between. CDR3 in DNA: TGTGCCACCCTGAATGGAAACACCATATATTTT. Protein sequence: CATLNGNTIYF.

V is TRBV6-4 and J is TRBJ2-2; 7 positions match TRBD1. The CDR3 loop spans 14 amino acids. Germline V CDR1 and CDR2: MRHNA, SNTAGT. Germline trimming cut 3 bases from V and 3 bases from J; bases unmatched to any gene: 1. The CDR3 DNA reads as TGTGCCAGCAGTGAAGGGGGCGACACCGGGGAGCTGTTTTTT. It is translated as CASSEGGDTGELFF.

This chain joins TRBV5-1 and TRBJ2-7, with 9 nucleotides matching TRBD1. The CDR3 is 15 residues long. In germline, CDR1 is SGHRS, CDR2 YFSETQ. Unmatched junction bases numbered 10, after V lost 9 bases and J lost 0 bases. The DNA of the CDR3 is TGCGCCACCCGACAAGGGACAGGGAGCTCCTACGAGCAGTACTTC. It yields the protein CATRQGTGSSYEQYF.

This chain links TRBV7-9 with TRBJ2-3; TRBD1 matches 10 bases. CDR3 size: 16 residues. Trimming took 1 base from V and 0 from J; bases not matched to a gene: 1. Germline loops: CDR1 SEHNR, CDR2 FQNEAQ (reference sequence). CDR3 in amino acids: CASSLGTGGSTDTQYF. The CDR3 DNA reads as TGTGCCAGCAGCTTAGGGACAGGGGGGAGCACAGATACGCAGTATTTT.

The chain's CDR3 is CASSGGLYNEQFF. The CDR3 DNA follows: TGTGCCAGCAGCGGGGGGCTATACAATGAGCAGTTCTTC. The chain employs TRBV6-4 and TRBJ2-1, with a possible D match to TRBD2 (7 bases). The CDR3 has 13 amino acids. Germline assignment: CDR1 MRHNA and CDR2 SNTAGT. Trimming removed 6 bases from V and 4 bases from J, with 10 bases in between.

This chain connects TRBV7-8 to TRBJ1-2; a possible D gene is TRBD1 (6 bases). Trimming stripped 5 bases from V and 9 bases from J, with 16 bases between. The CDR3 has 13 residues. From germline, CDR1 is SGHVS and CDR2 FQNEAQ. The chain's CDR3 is CASSADTGQRYTF. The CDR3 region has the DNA TGTGCCAGCAGCGCTGATACAGGGCAACGCTACACCTTC.

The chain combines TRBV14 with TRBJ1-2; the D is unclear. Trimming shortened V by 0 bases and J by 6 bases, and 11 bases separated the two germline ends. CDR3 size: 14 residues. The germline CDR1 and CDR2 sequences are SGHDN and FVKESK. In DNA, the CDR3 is TGTGCCAGCAGCCAAGACTACGGGCCCCATGGCTACACCTTC. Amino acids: CASSQDYGPHGYTF.

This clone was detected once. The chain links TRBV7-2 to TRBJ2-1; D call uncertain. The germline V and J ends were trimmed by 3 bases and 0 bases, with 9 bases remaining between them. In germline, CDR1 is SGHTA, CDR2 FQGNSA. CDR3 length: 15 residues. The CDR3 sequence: CASSLLWSSYNEQFF. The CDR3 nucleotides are TGTGCCAGCAGCTTGCTATGGAGCTCCTACAATGAGCAGTTCTTC.

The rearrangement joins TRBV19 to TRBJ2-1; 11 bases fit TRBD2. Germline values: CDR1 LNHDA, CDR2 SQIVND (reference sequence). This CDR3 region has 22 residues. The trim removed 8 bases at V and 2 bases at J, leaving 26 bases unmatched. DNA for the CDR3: TGTGCCAGTTCTATTTCATCGGCTAGCTCCTATCAGACTAGCGGGACCTACAATGAGCAGTTCTTC. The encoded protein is CASSISSASSYQTSGTYNEQFF.

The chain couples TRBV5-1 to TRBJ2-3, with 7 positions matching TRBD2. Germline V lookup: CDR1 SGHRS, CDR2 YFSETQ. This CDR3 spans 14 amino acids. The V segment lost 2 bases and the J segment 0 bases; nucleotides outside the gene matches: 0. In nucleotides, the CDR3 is TGCGCCAGCAGCTTCGGGGGGAGCACAGATACGCAGTATTTT. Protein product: CASSFGGSTDTQYF. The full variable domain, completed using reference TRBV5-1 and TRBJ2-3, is KAGVTQTPRYLIKTRGQQVTLSCSPISGHRSVSWYQQTPGQGLQFLFEYFSETQRNKGNFPGRFSGRQFSNSRSEMNVSTLELGDSALYLCASSFGGSTDTQYFGPGTRLTVL.

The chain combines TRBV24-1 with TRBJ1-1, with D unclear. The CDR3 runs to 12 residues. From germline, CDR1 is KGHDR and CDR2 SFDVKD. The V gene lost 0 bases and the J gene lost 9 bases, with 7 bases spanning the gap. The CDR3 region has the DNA TGTGCCACCAGTGATTTGTCGGGAAAAGCTTTCTTT. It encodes CATSDLSGKAFF.

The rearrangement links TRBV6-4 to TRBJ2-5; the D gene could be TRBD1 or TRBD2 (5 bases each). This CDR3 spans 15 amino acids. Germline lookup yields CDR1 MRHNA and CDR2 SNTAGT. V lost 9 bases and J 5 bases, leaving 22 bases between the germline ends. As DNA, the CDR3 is TGTGCCAGATTGAGGGAGAAGGGGTTCACGGAGACCCAGTACTTC. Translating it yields CARLREKGFTETQYF.

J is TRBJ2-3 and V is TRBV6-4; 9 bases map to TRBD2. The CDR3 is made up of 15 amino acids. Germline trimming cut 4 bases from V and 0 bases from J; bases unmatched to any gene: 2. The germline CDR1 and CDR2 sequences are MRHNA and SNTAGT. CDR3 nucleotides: TGTGCCAGCAGTGTAACTAGCGGGAGCACAGATACGCAGTATTTT. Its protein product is CASSVTSGSTDTQYF.

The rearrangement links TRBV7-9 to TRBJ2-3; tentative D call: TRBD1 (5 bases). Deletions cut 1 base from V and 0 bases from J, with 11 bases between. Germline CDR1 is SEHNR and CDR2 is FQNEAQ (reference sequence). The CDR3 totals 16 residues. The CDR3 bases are TGTGCCAGCAGCTTAGATCTGGGGCCTAGCACAGATACGCAGTATTTT. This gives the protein CASSLDLGPSTDTQYF.

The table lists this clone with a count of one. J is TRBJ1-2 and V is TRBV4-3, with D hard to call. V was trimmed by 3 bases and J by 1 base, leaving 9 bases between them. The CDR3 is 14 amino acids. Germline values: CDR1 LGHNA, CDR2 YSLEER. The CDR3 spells CASSHSEGNYGYTF. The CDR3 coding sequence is TGCGCCAGCAGCCACAGCGAGGGTAACTATGGCTACACCTTC.

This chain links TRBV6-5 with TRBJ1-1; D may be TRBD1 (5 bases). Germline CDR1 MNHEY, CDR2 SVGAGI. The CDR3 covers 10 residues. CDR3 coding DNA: TGTCTCACAGGGAACACTGAAGCTTTCTTT. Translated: CLTGNTEAFF.

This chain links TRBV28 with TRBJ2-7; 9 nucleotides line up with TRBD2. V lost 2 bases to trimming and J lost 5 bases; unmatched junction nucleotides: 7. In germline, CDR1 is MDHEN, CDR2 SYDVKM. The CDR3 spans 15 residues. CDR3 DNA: TGTGCCAGCAGTTTACTTGCGGGAGGGCCTCACGAGCAGTACTTC. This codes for CASSLLAGGPHEQYF.

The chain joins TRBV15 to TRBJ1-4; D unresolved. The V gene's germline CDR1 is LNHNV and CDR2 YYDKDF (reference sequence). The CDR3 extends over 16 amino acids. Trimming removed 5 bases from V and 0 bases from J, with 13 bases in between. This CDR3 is CATSRVRPATNEKLFF. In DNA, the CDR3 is TGTGCCACCAGCCGAGTCCGGCCCGCAACTAATGAAAAACTGTTTTTT.

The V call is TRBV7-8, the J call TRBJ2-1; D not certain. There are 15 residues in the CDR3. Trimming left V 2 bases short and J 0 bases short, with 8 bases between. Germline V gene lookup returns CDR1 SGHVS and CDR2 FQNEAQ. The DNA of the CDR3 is TGTGCCAGCAGCTTAAGGGTGGACTCCTACAATGAGCAGTTCTTC. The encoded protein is CASSLRVDSYNEQFF.

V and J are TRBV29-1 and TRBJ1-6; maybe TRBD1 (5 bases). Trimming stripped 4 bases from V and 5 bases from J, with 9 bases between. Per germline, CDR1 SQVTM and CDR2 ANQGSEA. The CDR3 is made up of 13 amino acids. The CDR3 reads CSVAAGNNSPLHF. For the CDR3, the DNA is TGCAGCGTTGCTGCAGGGAATAATTCACCCCTCCACTTT.

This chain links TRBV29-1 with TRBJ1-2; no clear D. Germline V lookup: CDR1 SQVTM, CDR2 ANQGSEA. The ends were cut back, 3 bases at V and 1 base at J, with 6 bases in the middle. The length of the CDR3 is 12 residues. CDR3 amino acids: CSVDPGNYGYTF. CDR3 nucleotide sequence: TGCAGCGTTGATCCCGGTAACTATGGCTACACCTTC.

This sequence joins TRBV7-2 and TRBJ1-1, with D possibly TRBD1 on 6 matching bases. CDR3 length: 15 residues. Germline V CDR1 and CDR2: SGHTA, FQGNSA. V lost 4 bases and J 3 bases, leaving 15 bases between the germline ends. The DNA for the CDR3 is TGTGCCAGCAGCTATCCAGGGGTATTGGACACTGAAGCTTTCTTT. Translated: CASSYPGVLDTEAFF.

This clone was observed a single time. The CDR3 bases are TGTGCCAGCAGCTTTCAGGGGGCGGAGGGCTACACCTTC. The encoded protein is CASSFQGAEGYTF. The chain carries TRBV5-4 and TRBJ1-2; 8 bases are shared with TRBD1. V lost 2 bases to trimming and J lost 8 bases; unmatched junction nucleotides: 5. CDR3 length: 13 residues. Per germline, CDR1 SGHNT and CDR2 YYREEE (reference sequence).